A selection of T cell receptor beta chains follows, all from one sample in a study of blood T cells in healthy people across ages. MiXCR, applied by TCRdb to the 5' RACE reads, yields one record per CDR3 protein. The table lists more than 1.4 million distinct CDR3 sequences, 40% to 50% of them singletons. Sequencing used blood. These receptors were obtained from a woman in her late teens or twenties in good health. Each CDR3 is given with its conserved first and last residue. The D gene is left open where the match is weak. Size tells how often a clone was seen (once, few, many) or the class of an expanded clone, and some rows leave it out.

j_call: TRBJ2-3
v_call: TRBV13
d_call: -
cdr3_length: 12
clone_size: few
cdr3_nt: TGTGCCAGCAGCGCTAGCGCAGATACGCAGTATTTT
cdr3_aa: CASSASADTQYF

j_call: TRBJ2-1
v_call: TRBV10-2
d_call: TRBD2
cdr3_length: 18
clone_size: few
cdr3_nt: TGCGCCAGCAGTGAAGGGACTAGCGGGCCCCGCTCCTACAATGAGCAGTTCTTC
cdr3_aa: CASSEGTSGPRSYNEQFF

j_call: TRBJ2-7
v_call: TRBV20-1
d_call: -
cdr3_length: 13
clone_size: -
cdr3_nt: TGCAGTGCCGGGGACACCGGACGTTACGAGCAGTACTTC
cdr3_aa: CSAGDTGRYEQYF

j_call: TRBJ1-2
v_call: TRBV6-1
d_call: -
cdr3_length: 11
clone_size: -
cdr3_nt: TGTGCCAGCAGCGCAGTCTATGGCTACACCTTC
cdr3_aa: CASSAVYGYTF

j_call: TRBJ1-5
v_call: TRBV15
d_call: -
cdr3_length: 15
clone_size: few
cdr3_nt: TGTGCCACCAGCAGAGATCCGACCAGCAATCAGCCCCAGCATTTT
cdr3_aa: CATSRDPTSNQPQHF

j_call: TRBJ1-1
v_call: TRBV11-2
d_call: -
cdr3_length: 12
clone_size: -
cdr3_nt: TGTGCCAGCAGCTTGCCCGGACAGGAAGCTTTCTTT
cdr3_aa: CASSLPGQEAFF

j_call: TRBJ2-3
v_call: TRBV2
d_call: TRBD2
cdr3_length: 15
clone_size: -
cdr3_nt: TGTGCCAGCAGGATGGGACTAGCGGGGCGCAATACGCAGTATTTT
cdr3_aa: CASRMGLAGRNTQYF

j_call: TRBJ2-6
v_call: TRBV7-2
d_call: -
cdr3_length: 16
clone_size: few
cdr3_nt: TGTGCCAGCAGCTTTTACAGGAACTCTGGGGCCAACGTCCTGACTTTC
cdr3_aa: CASSFYRNSGANVLTF

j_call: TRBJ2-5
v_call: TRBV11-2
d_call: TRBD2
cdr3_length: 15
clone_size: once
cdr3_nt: TGTGCCAGCAGCTTAGTATGGCTAGCGGGAGAGACCCAGTACTTC
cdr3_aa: CASSLVWLAGETQYF

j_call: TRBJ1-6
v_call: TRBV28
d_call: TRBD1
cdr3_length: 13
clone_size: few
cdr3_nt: TGTGCCAGCACCGACAGGGTAAATTCACCCCTCCACTTT
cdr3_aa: CASTDRVNSPLHF

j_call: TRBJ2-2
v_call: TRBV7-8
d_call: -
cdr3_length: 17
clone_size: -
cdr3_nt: TGTGCCAGCACCTTGCCTATGCAGCTAAGCGCCACCGGGGAGCTGTTTTTT
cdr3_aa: CASTLPMQLSATGELFF

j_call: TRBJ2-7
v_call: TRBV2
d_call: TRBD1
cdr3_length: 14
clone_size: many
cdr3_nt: TGTGCCAGCAAGTGGACAGGGGTCTCCTACGAGCAGTACTTC
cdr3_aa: CASKWTGVSYEQYF

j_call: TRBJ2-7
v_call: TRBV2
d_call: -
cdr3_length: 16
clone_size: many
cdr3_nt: TGTGCCAGCAGCCGCGGGACTCTCGACCGCTACTACGAGCAGTACTTC
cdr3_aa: CASSRGTLDRYYEQYF

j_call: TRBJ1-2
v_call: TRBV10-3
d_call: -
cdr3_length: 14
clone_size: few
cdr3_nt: TGTGCCATCAGTGAGCCGGGACAAGGCTATGGCTACACCTTC
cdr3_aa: CAISEPGQGYGYTF

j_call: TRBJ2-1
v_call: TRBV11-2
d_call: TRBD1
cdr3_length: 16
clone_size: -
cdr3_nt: TGTGCCAGCGCACGAAGTGACAGGGTCCACTCCTACGAGCAGTTCTTC
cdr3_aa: CASARSDRVHSYEQFF

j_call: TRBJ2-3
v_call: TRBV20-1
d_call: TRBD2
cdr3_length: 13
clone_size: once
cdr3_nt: TGCAGTGCCGGACTAGCGGGGGTAGATACGCAGTATTTT
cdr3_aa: CSAGLAGVDTQYF

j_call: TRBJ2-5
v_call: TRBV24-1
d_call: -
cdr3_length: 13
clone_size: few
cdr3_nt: TGTGCCACCAGTGATTCCCTCCCGGGGGAGCAGTACTTC
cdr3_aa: CATSDSLPGEQYF

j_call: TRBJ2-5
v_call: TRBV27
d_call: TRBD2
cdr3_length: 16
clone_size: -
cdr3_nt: TGTGCCAGCAGTTTATGGGGACTAGCGGGCCAAGAGACCCAGTACTTC
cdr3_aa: CASSLWGLAGQETQYF

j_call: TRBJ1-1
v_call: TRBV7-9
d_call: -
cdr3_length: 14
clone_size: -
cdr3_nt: TGTGCCAGCAGCTTAAGAAGCCAAAACACTGAAGCTTTCTTT
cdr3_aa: CASSLRSQNTEAFF

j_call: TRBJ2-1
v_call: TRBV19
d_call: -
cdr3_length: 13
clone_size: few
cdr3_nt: TGTGCCAGTAGTCCCAATCGAAGGAATGAGCAGTTCTTC
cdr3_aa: CASSPNRRNEQFF

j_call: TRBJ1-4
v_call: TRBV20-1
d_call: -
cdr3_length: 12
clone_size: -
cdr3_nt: TGCAGTGCTAGGAGGGGTGGGGAAAAACTGTTTTTT
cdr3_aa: CSARRGGEKLFF

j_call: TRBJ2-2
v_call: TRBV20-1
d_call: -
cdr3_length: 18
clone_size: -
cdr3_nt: TGCAGTGCTAGAGACCTCCGGAGGGGGGGGCTCGACACCGGGGAGCTGTTTTTT
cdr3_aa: CSARDLRRGGLDTGELFF

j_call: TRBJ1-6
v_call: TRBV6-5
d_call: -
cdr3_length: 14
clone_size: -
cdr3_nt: TGTGCCAGCAGTTCTCGGCAGGGGCACTCACCCCTCCACTTT
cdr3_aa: CASSSRQGHSPLHF

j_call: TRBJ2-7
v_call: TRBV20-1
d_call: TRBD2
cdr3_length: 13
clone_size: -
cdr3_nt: TGCAGTTTCCGGCGGGAGGCCCACGGCGAGCAGTACTTC
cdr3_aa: CSFRREAHGEQYF

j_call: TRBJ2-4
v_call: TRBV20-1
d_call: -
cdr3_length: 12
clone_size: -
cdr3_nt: TGCAGTGCCACATTCACCAAAAACATTCAGTACTTC
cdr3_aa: CSATFTKNIQYF

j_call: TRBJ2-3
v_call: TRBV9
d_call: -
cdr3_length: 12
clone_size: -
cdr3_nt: TGTGCCAGCAGTGACACACGAGATACGCAGTATTTT
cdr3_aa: CASSDTRDTQYF

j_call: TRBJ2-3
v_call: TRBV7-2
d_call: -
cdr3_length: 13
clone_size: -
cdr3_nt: TGTGCCAGCAGCTTATGGGACGGGGATACGCAGTATTTT
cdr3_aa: CASSLWDGDTQYF